This TCR beta chain was captured by sequencing in a study of blood T cell repertoires in COVID-19. Study at large: Acute-phase and convalescent COVID-19 samples originated in the United States, Italy and Spain. From T cells, B-cell-depleted T cells, or PBMCs came the material, which was cDNA or gDNA.

In germline, CDR1 is SQVTM, CDR2 ANQGSEA. Trimming shortened V by 3 bases and J by 8 bases, and 16 bases separated the two germline ends. The CDR3 sequence is 14 residues long. Original methodology: Reference gene primer amplification gave estimated nucleated cell counts. TCRdb keeps only in-frame clones here, not all; method: immunoSEQ multiplex PCR. V and J calls and clone size are those listed in that table; D and trimming were worked out from the DNA. The sample lists about 74,000 clones; 80% to 95% were seen once. The J gene is TRBJ1-4, the V gene TRBV29-1, with a weak D call TRBD1 (5 bases). The material sequenced was peripheral blood. The sequence was obtained from a woman aged 50 to 60 in a cohort sampled during active COVID-19. The CDR3 sequence: CSVEPRRGEEKLFF. The CDR3, as DNA: TGCAGCGTTGAGCCACGGCGGGGCGAGGAAAAACTGTTTTTT.